This T cell receptor beta chain was retrieved from a study of T cell responses to AZD1222 COVID-19 vaccine. Findings of the study overall: There were mostly white British donors and more females than males, and clonal diversity was possibly underestimated. Seropositive status at baseline applied to only 6 or 7 AZD1222 recipients. Among vaccine-associated CD4 TCRs, coverage spanned spike, with dominance at 160-218 and 743-854.

Samples with a second dose at about 4 or about 12 weeks were pooled together. Details on this clone: Its matching antigen is unknown.

TCRdb keeps only in-frame clones here, not all; method: immunoSEQ multiplex PCR. Among about 85,000 clones, about 85% were seen once, and the ten largest hold more than 3.5%. V shed 3 bases, J shed 4 bases, and the junction held 12 bases outside the gene matches. In germline, CDR1 is SGHTA, CDR2 FQGNSA. The CDR3 contains 17 residues. The sample was peripheral blood, taken 28 days after the second AZD1222 dose. The TCR comes from an adult who received the AZD1222 COVID-19 vaccine. The gene calls are TRBV7-2 and TRBJ2-7; 10 bases are shared with TRBD1. The CDR3 reads CASSLLAGTGVRYEQYF. Here the CDR3 DNA reads TGTGCCAGCAGCTTGCTTGCCGGGACAGGGGTTCGGTACGAGCAGTACTTC. The variable domain in full, completed from reference TRBV7-2 and TRBJ2-7, reads GAGVSQSPSNKVTEKGKDVELRCDPISGHTALYWYRQSLGQGLEFLIYFQGNSAPDKSGLPSDRFSAERTGGSVSTLTIQRTQQEDSAVYLCASSLLAGTGVRYEQYFGPGTRLTVT.